This T cell receptor (beta chain) was sequenced in a study of Graves' ophthalmopathy and Graves' hyperthyroidism. Study background: By definition, stable hyperthyroidism involved no ophthalmopathy within 18 months of follow-up.

A diagnosis was made from clinical symptoms together with serum thyroxine, TRAb, thyroid ultrasound and orbital computed tomography. Findings of the study overall: With approximately 88% sensitivity and 81.08% specificity, a 13-signature model separated ophthalmopathy from stable hyperthyroidism. Ophthalmopathy progression predictions by the model showed nearly 75% specificity and about 70% sensitivity.

CDR3 length equals 12 residues. Trimming stripped 5 bases from V and 8 bases from J, with 12 bases between. A word on this clonotype: Its antigen is unidentified.

Amplification from RNA transcripts yielded the TCR beta CDR3 regions. HTBI-primed RT-PCR formed the first round, and a multiplex PCR formed the second. MiXCR, run by TCRdb on the multiplex PCR reads, gives a single entry per CDR3 protein. The sample carries 560,000 or so distinct CDR3 sequences, about 40% recorded once. The chain is built from TRBV12-3 or TRBV12-4 and TRBJ1-2; TRBD1 might be the D (5 bases). The receptor was derived from an adult man with Graves' hyperthyroidism. Input material: peripheral blood or thyroid tissue (not recorded which). The CDR3 DNA is TGTGCCAGCAGTCGGGGGGGACGGGGCTACACCTTC. Its protein product is CASSRGGRGYTF.